These 17 T cell receptor beta chains were sequenced from one sample in a study of T-cell reconstitution after alpha-beta-depleted transplantation in children. Unique molecular identifiers were incorporated during preparation of the TCRbeta library. MiXCR was run by TCRdb on the PCR reads, yielding one entry per CDR3 protein. The sample shows 250,000 or so distinct CDR3 sequences, 7.5% to 9.5% of them seen only once. The source was PBMCs, mostly from graft donor cells, collected 180 days after TCRalphabeta/CD19-depleted stem cell transplant. The receptor source for this set is a male patient between 5 and 17 years old who had a stem cell transplant for acute lymphoblastic leukemia, so the T cells may come from the graft donor.

This clonotype was detected ten times or more. V gene TRBV4-3 combines with J gene TRBJ2-2; D ambiguous. The CDR3 is made up of 13 amino acids. The V gene's germline CDR1 is LGHNA and CDR2 YSLEER. With 0 bases removed from V and 2 bases from J, the gap between germline ends came to 1 base. CDR3 loop: CASSQDNTGELFF. In DNA, the CDR3 is TGCGCCAGCAGCCAAGATAACACCGGGGAGCTGTTTTTT.

This clonotype has at least ten counts. The CDR3 loop reads CASSNLEVGEQYF. The CDR3 DNA sequence: TGTGCCAGCAGCAACCTAGAAGTTGGGGAGCAGTACTTC. This rearrangement joins TRBV7-3 to TRBJ2-7; the D is unclear. The CDR3 is made up of 13 amino acids. Germline assignment: CDR1 SGHTA and CDR2 FQGTGA. V shed 5 bases and J shed 7 bases, with 15 bases lying between them.

About this clonotype: Compared with germline, one end of the junction differs, possibly owing to a read error. V and J are TRBV3-1 and TRBJ2-1, with 7 positions matching TRBD2. The germline V gene encodes CDR1 LGHDT and CDR2 YNNKEL (reference sequence). This CDR3 has 17 amino acids. In nucleotides, the CDR3 is TGTGCCAGCTGCCAAGGCCTTGCTAGCGGCGCCTACAATGAGCAGTTCTTC. Encoded protein: CASCQGLASGAYNEQFF.

This clonotype was recorded many times. This chain joins TRBV29-1 and TRBJ1-2; maybe TRBD1 (6 bases). V lost 1 base, J lost 3 bases, and 15 bases lay in between. The CDR3 contains 15 residues. CDR1 SQVTM and CDR2 ANQGSEA come from the germline V gene. CDR3 residues: CSVEGGQGLYYGYTF. In nucleotides, the CDR3 is TGCAGCGTTGAAGGGGGGCAGGGGTTATACTATGGCTACACCTTC.

This clonotype was seen at least ten times. The chain carries TRBV10-3 and TRBJ2-1, with D hard to call. The length of the CDR3 is 14 residues. Between the trimmed V and J ends, which lost 7 bases and 9 bases, there was a span of 19 bases. Germline CDR1 reads ENHRY; CDR2 reads SYGVKD. The CDR3 region has the DNA TGTGCCATCAAGGCACAAGGTGGCGCTGGTGAGCAGTTCTTC. Translated: CAIKAQGGAGEQFF.

This clonotype was counted ten times or more. This rearrangement joins TRBV6-2 or TRBV6-3 to TRBJ2-4; 7 nucleotides match TRBD2. With V trimmed by 6 bases and J by 3 bases, 11 bases remained unmatched. Germline V lookup: CDR1 MNHEY, CDR2 SVGEGT. The CDR3 length is 16 residues. The CDR3 DNA follows: TGTGCCAGCAGCACCCGACTAGCCCCCGGCAAAAACATTCAGTACTTC. Translating it yields CASSTRLAPGKNIQYF.

The chain uses TRBV20-1 and TRBJ2-1, with 12 positions matching TRBD2. The CDR3 totals 17 residues. V shed 3 bases and J 7 bases; nucleotides not matched to a gene: 13. CDR1 and CDR2 (germline): DFQATT, SNEGSKA (reference sequence). The CDR3 loop reads CSASLPSGRAGENEQFF. DNA for the CDR3: TGCAGTGCTAGTTTGCCTAGCGGGAGGGCCGGGGAAAATGAGCAGTTCTTC.

Note on this clonotype: Possible read error: a much larger clone is one base away. This chain links TRBV6-1 with TRBJ1-5; tentatively, D is TRBD1 (5 bases). Germline CDR1 and CDR2: MNHNS and SASEGT. The CDR3 length is 14 residues. The CDR3 DNA follows: TGTGCCAGCCTGGGGGGACTTAGCGATCAGCCCCAGCATTTT. As protein: CASLGGLSDQPQHF.

This clonotype has a count of ten or more. This chain connects TRBV28 to TRBJ2-7, with a possible D match to TRBD2 (6 bases). The germline V gene has CDR1 MDHEN and CDR2 SYDVKM. The CDR3 covers 14 residues. Trimming stripped 3 bases from V and 4 bases from J, with 13 bases between. CDR3 sequence (DNA): TGTGCCAGCAGTTTGGCCCAGGGACTTTACGAGCAGTACTTC. Protein product: CASSLAQGLYEQYF.

Worth noting for this clonotype: This clone may be a read error of a much larger clone one base away. The V and J genes are TRBV28 and TRBJ2-3; 8 nucleotides agree with TRBD1. CDR1 and CDR2 (germline): MDHEN, SYDVKM. The junction had 8 bases not matched to a gene; V was cut back by 6 bases and J by 3 bases. CDR3 length equals 15 residues. CDR3 nucleotide sequence: TGTGCCAGCAGGACCCCGGGACAGGCGACAGATACGCAGTATTTT. It yields the protein CASRTPGQATDTQYF.

This clonotype occurred a few times. V gene TRBV12-3 or TRBV12-4 combines with J gene TRBJ2-1; 7 bases align to TRBD1. V shed 3 bases and J 4 bases; nucleotides not matched to a gene: 6. The CDR3 is made up of 15 amino acids. CDR3 in amino acids: CASSFPGQFYNEQFF. CDR3 bases: TGTGCCAGCAGTTTCCCGGGACAGTTTTACAATGAGCAGTTCTTC.

This clonotype was detected ten times or more. V usage is TRBV9 and J usage is TRBJ2-3; D perhaps matches TRBD2 (7 bases). This CDR3 contains 15 residues. Germline assignment: CDR1 SGDLS and CDR2 YYNGEE. Trimming removed 6 bases at V and 2 bases at J, with 16 bases between. The CDR3 is CASTLGGAVTDTQYF. The CDR3 DNA follows: TGTGCCAGCACCCTAGGGGGGGCCGTCACAGATACGCAGTATTTT.

This clonotype has ten or more counts. Here the CDR3 reads CAISAGARGRETQYF. For the CDR3, the DNA is TGTGCCATCAGTGCGGGGGCTAGGGGCAGAGAGACCCAGTACTTC. This chain uses TRBV10-3 with TRBJ2-5; D assignment may be TRBD1 or TRBD2 (6 bases each). Between the trimmed V and J ends, which lost 4 bases and 4 bases, there was a span of 16 bases. Per germline, CDR1 ENHRY and CDR2 SYGVKD. CDR3 length equals 15 residues.

J is TRBJ2-3 and V is TRBV18, with a tentative D call TRBD2 (5 bases). Germline values: CDR1 KGHSH, CDR2 LQKENI. The CDR3 extends over 14 amino acids. V shed 5 bases and J shed 4 bases, with 13 bases lying between them. DNA of the CDR3: TGTGCCAGCTCATCCCGTCCGGAGGCAGATACGCAGTATTTT. Translated: CASSSRPEADTQYF.

This clonotype was seen at least ten times. V usage is TRBV15 and J usage is TRBJ1-3, with no clear D. This CDR3 has 16 amino acids. V shed 0 bases and J shed 2 bases, with 11 bases lying between them. Germline V gene data show CDR1 as LNHNV and CDR2 as YYDKDF (reference sequence). CDR3 region: CATSRDPVVAGNTIYF. CDR3 DNA sequence: TGTGCCACCAGCAGAGATCCAGTTGTGGCTGGAAACACCATATATTTT.

In its sample, this clonotype was seen many times. The chain is built from TRBV6-1 and TRBJ2-7; D is unresolved. V shed 8 bases and J shed 6 bases, with 14 bases lying between them. Germline-derived CDR1 and CDR2 are MNHNS and SASEGT. The CDR3 loop spans 12 amino acids. The CDR3 DNA follows: TGTGCCAGCGCTGGCGGAGTCCCCGAGCAGTACTTC. Protein sequence: CASAGGVPEQYF.

The chain recombines TRBV10-1 with TRBJ2-2, with 9 bases identical to TRBD2. From germline, CDR1 is WNHNN and CDR2 SYGVQD (reference sequence). The CDR3 extends over 15 amino acids. J was trimmed by 5 bases and V by 3 bases; bases with no gene match: 4. In nucleotides, the CDR3 is TGCGCCAGCAGTGAAGCGGGAGGACCGACCGGGGAGCTGTTTTTT. It codes for CASSEAGGPTGELFF.